This TCR beta chain originates from a study of graft-versus-host responses after intestinal transplantation. Points from the study as a whole: Where graft-donor T cell macrochimerism was present, patients had high graft-versus-host to host-versus-graft clonal ratios in allografts. Detection of GvH clones occurred in recipient marrow, and some had their first appearance in ileum or blood.

This clone came up once. Its target is unknown. The germline V gene has CDR1 SEHNR and CDR2 FQNEAQ (reference sequence). This CDR3 is 19 amino acids long. The V gene end was trimmed by 3 bases and the J gene end by 6 bases; junction bases not matched to a gene: 11. TCRdb keeps only in-frame clones here, not all; method: immunoSEQ multiplex PCR. The data show about 39,000 clones, with about 96% seen just once and around 0.2% held by the top ten. Source: unstimulated CD8+ T cells sorted from spleen or lymph node cells, taken before transplant. The chain links TRBV7-9 to TRBJ2-1; 16 positions agree with TRBD2. This clonotype originated in a human donor who was the organ donor for an intestinal transplant. The CDR3 nucleotides read TGTGCCAGCAGCTTTGCCGGGACTAGCGGGGGGGGGATATCCAATGAGCAGTTCTTC. This sequence encodes CASSFAGTSGGGISNEQFF.